These T cell receptor beta chains were read from a single sample in a study of T cell responses to AZD1222 COVID-19 vaccine. Libraries were prepared by immunoSEQ multiplex PCR; TCRdb keeps only in-frame clonotypes and omits some of them. The sample lists over 150,000 clones; approximately 95% were seen once. Sequences were derived from peripheral blood, sampled 28 days after the second dose of the MenACWY control vaccine. All receptors derive from an adult who received the MenACWY meningococcal vaccine as a control. CDR3s include the opening cysteine and the closing phenylalanine or tryptophan. A D gene is named only where the DNA matches it firmly. The listing skips clone size in some rows; elsewhere it reads once, few, many or a size class.

TRBV9	TRBJ2-2	.	.	TGTGCCAGCAGCGTAGCGGAGGGGGGCCGGTACACCGGGGAGCTGTTTTTT	CASSVAEGGRYTGELFF
TRBV28	TRBJ1-1	.	TRBD1	TGTGCCAGCAGTATCACAGGGGTGAGGGGAGCTTTCTTT	CASSITGVRGAFF
TRBV9	TRBJ1-3	.	.	TGTGCCAGCAGCGTAGGTTTGGCCGGCGGAAACACCATATATTTT	CASSVGLAGGNTIYF
TRBV5-1	TRBJ2-5	.	.	TGCGCCAGTACCCAGAGGGGGGGAGAGACCCAGTACTTC	CASTQRGGETQYF
TRBV5-1	TRBJ2-7	few	.	TGCGCCAGCAGCTTGGCCGCGGTAAGTTACGAGCAGTACTTC	CASSLAAVSYEQYF
TRBV6-5	TRBJ1-4	.	.	TGTGCCAGTGTCAACGCCTTAGGACTGTTTTTT	CASVNALGLFF
TRBV3-1/TRBV3-2	TRBJ1-5	.	.	TGTGCCAGCAGCCAAGGGTGGGATCAGCCCCAGCATTTT	CASSQGWDQPQHF
TRBV7-2	TRBJ1-6	.	.	TGTGCCAGCAGCTTAGCTTCCTGGGCAGGGCGAAATTCACCCCTCCACTTT	CASSLASWAGRNSPLHF
TRBV5-8	TRBJ2-3	.	TRBD1	TGTGCCAGCAGCTTGGGGGGTCAGGGGGCGGATACGCAGTATTTT	CASSLGGQGADTQYF
TRBV2	TRBJ1-5	.	TRBD1	TGTGCCAGCAATTACAGGGGACATAGCAATCAGCCCCAGCATTTT	CASNYRGHSNQPQHF
TRBV3-1/TRBV3-2	TRBJ1-6	once	TRBD1	TGTGCCAGCAGCCAAGATTTATCCTTGGACAGGGCCGCTGTCTCCTATAATTCACCCCTCCACTTT	CASSQDLSLDRAAVSYNSPLHF
TRBV28	TRBJ2-5	.	.	TGTGCCAGCAGCGACCCGGCCGGGACCCAGTACTTC	CASSDPAGTQYF
TRBV7-8	TRBJ1-1	.	TRBD1	TGTGCCAGCAGCCTCCTTTCCGGGACAGCGAGTACTGAAGCTTTCTTT	CASSLLSGTASTEAFF
TRBV2	TRBJ1-2	once	TRBD1	TGTGCCAGCACCGCCGGGACAGGGGCTCGGGGCTACACCTTC	CASTAGTGARGYTF
TRBV30	TRBJ1-3	.	.	TGTGCCTGGAGTGTGTCGGGAAACACCATATATTTT	CAWSVSGNTIYF
TRBV6-2/TRBV6-3	TRBJ2-1	once	TRBD2	TGTGCCAGCAGTTACCCCGGACTAGCGGGGGGGCACCTAGTCTACAATGAGCAGTTCTTC	CASSYPGLAGGHLVYNEQFF
TRBV18	TRBJ1-4	.	TRBD1	TGTGCCAGCTCGATGGGACAGCTAAATGAAAAACTGTTTTTT	CASSMGQLNEKLFF
TRBV19	TRBJ1-3	.	TRBD1	TGTGCCAGTAGCCCCGGGACAGAAGGACTTGGAAACACCATATATTTT	CASSPGTEGLGNTIYF